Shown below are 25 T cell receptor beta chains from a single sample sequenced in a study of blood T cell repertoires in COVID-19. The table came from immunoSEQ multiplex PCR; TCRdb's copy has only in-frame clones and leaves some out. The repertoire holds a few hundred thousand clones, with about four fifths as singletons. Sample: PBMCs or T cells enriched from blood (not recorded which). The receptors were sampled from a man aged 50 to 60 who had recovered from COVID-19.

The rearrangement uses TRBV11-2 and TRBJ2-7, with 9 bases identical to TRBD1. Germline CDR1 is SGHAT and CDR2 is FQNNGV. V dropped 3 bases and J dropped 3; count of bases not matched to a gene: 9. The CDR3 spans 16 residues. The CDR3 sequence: CASSFGSGTGHYEQYF. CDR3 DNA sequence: TGTGCCAGCAGCTTCGGCTCCGGGACAGGGCACTACGAGCAGTACTTC.

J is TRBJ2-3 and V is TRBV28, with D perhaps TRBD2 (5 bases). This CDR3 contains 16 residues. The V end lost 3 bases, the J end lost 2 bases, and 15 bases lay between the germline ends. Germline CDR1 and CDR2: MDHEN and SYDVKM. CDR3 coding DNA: TGTGCCAGCAGTTTTCGGCTAGCCTCCCCCACAGATACGCAGTATTTT. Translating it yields CASSFRLASPTDTQYF.

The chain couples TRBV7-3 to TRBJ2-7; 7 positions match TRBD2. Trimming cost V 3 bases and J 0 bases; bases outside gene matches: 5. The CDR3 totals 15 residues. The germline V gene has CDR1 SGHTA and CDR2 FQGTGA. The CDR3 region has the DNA TGTGCCAGCAGCTTGCTGGCGGGGGACTCCTACGAGCAGTACTTC. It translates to CASSLLAGDSYEQYF.

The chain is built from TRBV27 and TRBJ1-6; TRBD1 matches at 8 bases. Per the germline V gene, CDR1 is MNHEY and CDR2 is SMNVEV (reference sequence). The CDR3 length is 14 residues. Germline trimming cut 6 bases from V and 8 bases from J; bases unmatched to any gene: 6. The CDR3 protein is CASSSGQGYSPLHF. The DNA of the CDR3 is TGTGCCAGCAGCTCCGGACAGGGCTATTCACCCCTCCACTTT.

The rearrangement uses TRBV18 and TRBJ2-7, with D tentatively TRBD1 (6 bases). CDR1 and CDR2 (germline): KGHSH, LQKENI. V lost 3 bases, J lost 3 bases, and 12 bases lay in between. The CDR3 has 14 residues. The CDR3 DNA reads TGTGCCAGCTCACCGAGGCAGGGGCTCTACGAGCAGTACTTC. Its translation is CASSPRQGLYEQYF.

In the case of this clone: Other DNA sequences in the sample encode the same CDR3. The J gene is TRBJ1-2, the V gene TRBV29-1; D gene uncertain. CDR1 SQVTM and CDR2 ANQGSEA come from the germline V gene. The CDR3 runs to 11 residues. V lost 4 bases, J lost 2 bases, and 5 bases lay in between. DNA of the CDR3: TGCAGCGTTGGAGGGAACTATGGCTACACCTTC. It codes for CSVGGNYGYTF.

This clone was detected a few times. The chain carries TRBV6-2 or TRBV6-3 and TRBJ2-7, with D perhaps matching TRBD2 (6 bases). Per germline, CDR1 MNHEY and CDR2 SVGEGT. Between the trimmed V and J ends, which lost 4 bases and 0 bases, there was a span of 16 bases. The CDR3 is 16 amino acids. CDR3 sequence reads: CASSFDLDGGSYEQYF. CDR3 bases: TGTGCCAGCAGTTTCGACCTCGACGGGGGCTCCTACGAGCAGTACTTC.

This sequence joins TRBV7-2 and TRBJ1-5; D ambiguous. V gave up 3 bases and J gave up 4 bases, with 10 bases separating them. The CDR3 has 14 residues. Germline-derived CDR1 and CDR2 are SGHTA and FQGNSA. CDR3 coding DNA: TGTGCCAGCAGCTTTGGGAGGGCGAATCAGCCCCAGCATTTT. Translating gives CASSFGRANQPQHF.

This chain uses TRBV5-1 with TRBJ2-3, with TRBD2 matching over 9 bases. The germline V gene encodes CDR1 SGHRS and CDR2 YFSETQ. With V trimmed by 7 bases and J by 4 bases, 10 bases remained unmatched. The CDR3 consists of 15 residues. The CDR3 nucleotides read TGCGCCAGCCAGACTAGCGGAAACGAGGCAGATACGCAGTATTTT. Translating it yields CASQTSGNEADTQYF.

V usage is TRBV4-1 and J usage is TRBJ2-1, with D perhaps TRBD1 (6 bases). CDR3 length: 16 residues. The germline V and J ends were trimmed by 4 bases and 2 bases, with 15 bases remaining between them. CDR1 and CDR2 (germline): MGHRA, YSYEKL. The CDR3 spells CASSPTQGSPYNEQFF. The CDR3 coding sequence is TGCGCCAGCAGCCCAACACAGGGCTCGCCCTACAATGAGCAGTTCTTC.

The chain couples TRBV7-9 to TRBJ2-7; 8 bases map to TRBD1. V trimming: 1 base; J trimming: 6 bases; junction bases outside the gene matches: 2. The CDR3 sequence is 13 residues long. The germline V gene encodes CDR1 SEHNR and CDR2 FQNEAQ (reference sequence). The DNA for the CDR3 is TGTGCCAGCAGCTTAGACGACAGGGGCGAGCAGTACTTC. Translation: CASSLDDRGEQYF.

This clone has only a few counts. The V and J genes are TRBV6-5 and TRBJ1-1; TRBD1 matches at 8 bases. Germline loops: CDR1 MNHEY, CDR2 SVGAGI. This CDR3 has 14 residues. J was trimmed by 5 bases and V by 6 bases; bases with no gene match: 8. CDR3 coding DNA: TGTGCCAGCAGCAACACAGGGGGTGAGACTGAAGCTTTCTTT. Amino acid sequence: CASSNTGGETEAFF.

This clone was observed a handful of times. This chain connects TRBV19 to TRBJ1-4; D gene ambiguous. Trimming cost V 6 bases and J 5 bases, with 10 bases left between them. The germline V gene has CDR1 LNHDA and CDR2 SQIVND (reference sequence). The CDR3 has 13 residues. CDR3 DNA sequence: TGTGCCAGTAGCAACAGTCAAAATGAAAAACTGTTTTTT. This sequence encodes CASSNSQNEKLFF.

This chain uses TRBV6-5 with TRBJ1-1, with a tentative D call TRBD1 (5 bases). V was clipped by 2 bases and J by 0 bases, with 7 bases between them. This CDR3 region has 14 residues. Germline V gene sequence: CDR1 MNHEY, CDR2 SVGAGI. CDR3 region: CASSYLQVNTEAFF. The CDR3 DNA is TGTGCCAGCAGTTACCTACAGGTGAACACTGAAGCTTTCTTT.

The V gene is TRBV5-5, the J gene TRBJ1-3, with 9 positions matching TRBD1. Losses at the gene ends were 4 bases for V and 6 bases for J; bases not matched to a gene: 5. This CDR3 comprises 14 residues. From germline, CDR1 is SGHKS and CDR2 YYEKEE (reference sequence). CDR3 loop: CASSRGQGPNTIYF. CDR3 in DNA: TGTGCCAGCAGCCGTGGACAGGGGCCAAACACCATATATTTT.

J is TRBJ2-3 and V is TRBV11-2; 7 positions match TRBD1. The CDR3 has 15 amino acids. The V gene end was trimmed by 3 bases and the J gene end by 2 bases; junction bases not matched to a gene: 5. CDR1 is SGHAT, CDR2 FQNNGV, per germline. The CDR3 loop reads CASSFSGGATDTQYF. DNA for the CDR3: TGTGCCAGCAGCTTCTCAGGGGGTGCCACAGATACGCAGTATTTT.

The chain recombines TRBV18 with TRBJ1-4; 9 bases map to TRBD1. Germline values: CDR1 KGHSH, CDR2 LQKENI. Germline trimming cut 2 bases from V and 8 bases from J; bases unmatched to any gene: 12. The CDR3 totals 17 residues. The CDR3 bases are TGTGCCAGCTCACCAACGGGACAGGGCGTAGTTGGAGAAAAACTGTTTTTT. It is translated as CASSPTGQGVVGEKLFF. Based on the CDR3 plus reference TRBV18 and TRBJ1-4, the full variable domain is NAGVMQNPRHLVRRRGQEARLRCSPMKGHSHVYWYRQLPEEGLKFMVYLQKENIIDESGMPKERFSAEFPKEGPSILRIQQVVRGDSAAYFCASSPTGQGVVGEKLFFGSGTQLSVL.

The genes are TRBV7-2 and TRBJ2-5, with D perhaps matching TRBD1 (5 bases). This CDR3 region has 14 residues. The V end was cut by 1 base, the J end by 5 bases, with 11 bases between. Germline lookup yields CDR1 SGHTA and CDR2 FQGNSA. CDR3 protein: CASSLDQGHETQYF. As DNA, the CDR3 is TGTGCCAGCAGCTTAGATCAGGGTCACGAGACCCAGTACTTC.

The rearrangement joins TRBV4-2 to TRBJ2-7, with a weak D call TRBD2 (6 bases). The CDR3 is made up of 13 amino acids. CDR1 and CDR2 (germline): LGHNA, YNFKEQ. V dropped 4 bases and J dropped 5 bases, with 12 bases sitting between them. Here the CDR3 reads CASSLDRLDEQYF. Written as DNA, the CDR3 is TGTGCCAGCAGCCTCGACCGACTAGACGAGCAGTACTTC.

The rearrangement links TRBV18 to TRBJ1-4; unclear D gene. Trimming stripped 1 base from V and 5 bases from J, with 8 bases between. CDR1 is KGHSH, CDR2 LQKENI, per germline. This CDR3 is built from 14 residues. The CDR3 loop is CASSPRQLNEKLFF. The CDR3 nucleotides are TGTGCCAGCTCACCACGGCAGTTAAATGAAAAACTGTTTTTT.

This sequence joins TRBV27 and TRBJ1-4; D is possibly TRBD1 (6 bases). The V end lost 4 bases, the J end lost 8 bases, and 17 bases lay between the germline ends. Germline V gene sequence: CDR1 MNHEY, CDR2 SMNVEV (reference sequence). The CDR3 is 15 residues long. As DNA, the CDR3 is TGTGCCAGCAGTTATCAAGGGGGTAATCGGGAAAAACTGTTTTTT. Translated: CASSYQGGNREKLFF. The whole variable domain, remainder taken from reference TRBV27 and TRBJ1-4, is EAQVTQNPRYLITVTGKKLTVTCSQNMNHEYMSWYRQDPGLGLRQIYYSMNVEVTDKGDVPEGYKVSRKEKRNFPLILESPSPNQTSLYFCASSYQGGNREKLFFGSGTQLSVL.

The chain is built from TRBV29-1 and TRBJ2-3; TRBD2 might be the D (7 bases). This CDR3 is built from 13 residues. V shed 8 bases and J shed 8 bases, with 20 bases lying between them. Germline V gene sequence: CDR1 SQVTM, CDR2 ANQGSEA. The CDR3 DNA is TGCAGCCTACGCCCTATAGGGGGGGGTACGCAGTATTTT. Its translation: CSLRPIGGGTQYF.

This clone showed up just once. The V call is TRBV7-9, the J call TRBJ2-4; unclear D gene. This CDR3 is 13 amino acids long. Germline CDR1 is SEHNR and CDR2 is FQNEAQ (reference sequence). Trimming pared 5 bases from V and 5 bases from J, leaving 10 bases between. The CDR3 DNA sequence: TGTGCCAGCAGCCCCCCGAGCCAAAACATTCAGTACTTC. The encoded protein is CASSPPSQNIQYF.

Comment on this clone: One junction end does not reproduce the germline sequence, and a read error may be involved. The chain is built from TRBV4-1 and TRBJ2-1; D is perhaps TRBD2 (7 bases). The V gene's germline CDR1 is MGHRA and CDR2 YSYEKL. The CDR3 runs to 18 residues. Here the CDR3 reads CARSRKGESGTTFQEQFF. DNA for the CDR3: TGCGCCCGCAGCCGAAAGGGGGAGTCCGGGACTACCTTTCAGGAGCAGTTCTTC.

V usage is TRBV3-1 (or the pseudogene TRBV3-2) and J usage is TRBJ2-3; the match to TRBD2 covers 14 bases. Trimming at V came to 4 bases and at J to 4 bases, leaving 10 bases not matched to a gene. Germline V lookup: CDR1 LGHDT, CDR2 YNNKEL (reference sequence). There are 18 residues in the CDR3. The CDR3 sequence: CASSPGTSGRKGADTQYF. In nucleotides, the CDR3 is TGTGCCAGCAGCCCCGGGACTAGCGGGAGAAAGGGGGCAGATACGCAGTATTTT.